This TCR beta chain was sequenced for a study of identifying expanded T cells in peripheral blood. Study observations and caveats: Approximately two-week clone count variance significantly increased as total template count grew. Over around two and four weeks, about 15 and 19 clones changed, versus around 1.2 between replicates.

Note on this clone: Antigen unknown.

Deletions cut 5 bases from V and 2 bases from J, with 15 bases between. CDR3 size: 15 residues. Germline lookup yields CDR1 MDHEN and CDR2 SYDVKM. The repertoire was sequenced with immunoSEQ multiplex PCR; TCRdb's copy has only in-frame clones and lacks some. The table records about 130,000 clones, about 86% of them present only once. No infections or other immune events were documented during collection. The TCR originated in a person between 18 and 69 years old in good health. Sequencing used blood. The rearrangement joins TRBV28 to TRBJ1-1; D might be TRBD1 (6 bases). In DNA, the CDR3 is TGTGCCAGCAGTCCCCAGGCAGGGGCTAACACTGAAGCTTTCTTT. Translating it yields CASSPQAGANTEAFF.